The 12 T cell receptor beta chains presented below share a single source sample, sequenced in a study of shared clonotypes between healthy human individuals. Naive CD8 cells, CD45RO-negative and positively selected for CCR7, excluded terminally differentiated effector memory CD45RA+ cells. Using immunoSEQ multiplex PCR, the repertoire was profiled, and TCRdb retains in-frame clones only, with some absent. Of under 850,000 clones in the sample, 92% were seen once. The material sequenced was naive CD8+ T cells sorted from blood. Every receptor here comes from a man aged 30-40 years in good health.

The rearrangement joins TRBV19 to TRBJ2-2; 7 nucleotides align to TRBD2. The trim removed 3 bases at V and 2 bases at J, leaving 3 bases unmatched. The CDR3 is 15 amino acids. Germline V lookup: CDR1 LNHDA, CDR2 SQIVND (reference sequence). CDR3 loop: CASSIGLVNTGELFF. CDR3 bases: TGTGCCAGTAGTATTGGACTAGTTAACACCGGGGAGCTGTTTTTT.

DNA for the CDR3: TGTGCCAGCATCCGAACAGGGAGCTCCTACGAGCAGTACTTC. Its translation is CASIRTGSSYEQYF. The V and J genes are TRBV6-1 and TRBJ2-7; D possibly corresponds to TRBD1 (6 bases). The CDR3 is made up of 14 amino acids. Germline V gene data show CDR1 as MNHNS and CDR2 as SASEGT. The V and J ends lost 7 bases and 0 bases respectively, with 13 bases between them.

The V and J genes are TRBV2 and TRBJ2-3; D perhaps matches TRBD2 (5 bases). Trimming took off 9 bases at V and 6 bases at J, with 16 bases between the two ends. Germline V lookup: CDR1 SNHLY, CDR2 FYNNEI. The CDR3 spans 13 residues. CDR3 DNA sequence: TGTGCCAGACCGGTGGGAGAGACTGATACGCAGTATTTT. Its protein product is CARPVGETDTQYF.

The CDR3, as DNA: TGTGCCACCAGCAGAGATCGGAGACTCCGGGGCAATGAGCAGTTCTTC. The encoded protein is CATSRDRRLRGNEQFF. The chain combines TRBV15 with TRBJ2-1, with TRBD2 as a possible D gene (5 bases). The CDR3 is 16 residues long. Trimming took off 0 bases at V and 6 bases at J, with 15 bases between the two ends. Germline assignment: CDR1 LNHNV and CDR2 YYDKDF (reference sequence). Full variable domain (rest looked up from reference TRBV15 and TRBJ2-1): DAMVIQNPRYQVTQFGKPVTLSCSQTLNHNVMYWYQQKSSQAPKLLFHYYDKDFNNEADTPDNFQSRRPNTSFCFLDIRSPGLGDTAMYLCATSRDRRLRGNEQFFGPGTRLTVL.

The rearrangement uses TRBV25-1 and TRBJ2-2; 10 bases map to TRBD1. V was clipped by 3 bases and J by 3 bases; unmatched bases: 1. Germline CDR1 MGHDK, CDR2 SYGVNS. The CDR3 has 15 residues. Here the CDR3 DNA reads TGTGCCAGCAGTGAGGGACAGGGGTACACCGGGGAGCTGTTTTTT. Translating it yields CASSEGQGYTGELFF.

The rearrangement links TRBV7-3 to TRBJ2-1, with 7 bases aligning to TRBD2. The V gene end was trimmed by 5 bases and the J gene end by 4 bases; junction bases not matched to a gene: 11. This CDR3 is 16 amino acids long. Germline V gene sequence: CDR1 SGHTA, CDR2 FQGTGA. This CDR3 reads CASSPRLAGEYNEQFF. Written as DNA, the CDR3 is TGTGCCAGCAGCCCCAGGTTGGCGGGAGAGTACAATGAGCAGTTCTTC.

This clone has just one count. This chain joins TRBV7-9 and TRBJ2-5; 11 nucleotides line up with TRBD1. The CDR3 is made up of 18 amino acids. Losses at the gene ends were 4 bases for V and 0 bases for J; bases not matched to a gene: 10. The V gene's germline CDR1 is SEHNR and CDR2 FQNEAQ (reference sequence). The DNA of the CDR3 is TGTGCCAGCAGCTCTCGGGACAGGGGGACCAATCACCAAGAGACCCAGTACTTC. Translation gives CASSSRDRGTNHQETQYF. Using reference TRBV7-9 and TRBJ2-5 for the parts outside the CDR3, the full variable domain is DTGVSQNPRHKITKRGQNVTFRCDPISEHNRLYWYRQTLGQGPEFLTYFQNEAQLEKSRLLSDRFSAERPKGSFSTLEIQRTEQGDSAMYLCASSSRDRGTNHQETQYFGPGTRLLVL.

The rearrangement uses TRBV7-9 and TRBJ2-2; TRBD1 agrees at 7 bases. Germline V lookup: CDR1 SEHNR, CDR2 FQNEAQ (reference sequence). The CDR3 has 15 amino acids. With 8 bases clipped from V and 2 bases from J, the junction kept 8 bases outside the gene matches. The CDR3 DNA is TGTGCCAGCCCTCCGCAGGGGGAAAACACCGGGGAGCTGTTTTTT. It translates to CASPPQGENTGELFF.

The V and J genes are TRBV2 and TRBJ1-5; D possibly corresponds to TRBD1 (6 bases). The CDR3 extends over 15 amino acids. V gave up 8 bases and J gave up 4 bases, with 18 bases separating them. Per the germline V gene, CDR1 is SNHLY and CDR2 is FYNNEI. CDR3 in DNA: TGTGCCAGCGGGACACTTGACGAGGGAAATCAGCCCCAGCATTTT. This codes for CASGTLDEGNQPQHF.

The chain links TRBV10-2 to TRBJ1-3; D is uncertain. The CDR3 has 14 amino acids. The germline V gene has CDR1 WSHSY and CDR2 SAAADI. Trimming took 3 bases from V and 0 from J, leaving 6 bases between them. Here the CDR3 DNA reads TGCGCCAGCAGTGAAAAGTTCTCTGGAAACACCATATATTTT. Protein sequence: CASSEKFSGNTIYF.

The chain uses TRBV28 and TRBJ1-2; D is unclear. The germline CDR1 and CDR2 sequences are MDHEN and SYDVKM. The CDR3 loop spans 11 amino acids. V gave up 3 bases and J gave up 7 bases, with 6 bases separating them. CDR3 DNA: TGTGCCAGCAGTTTCTGGGGTGGCTACACCTTC. Translated, it gives CASSFWGGYTF.

The chain carries TRBV28 and TRBJ2-7; D possibly corresponds to TRBD2 (5 bases). Germline V gene data show CDR1 as MDHEN and CDR2 as SYDVKM. The ends were cut back, 5 bases at V and 4 bases at J, with 9 bases in the middle. The CDR3 extends over 12 amino acids. The CDR3 protein is CASSPRAYEQYF. For the CDR3, the DNA is TGTGCCAGCAGTCCGCGGGCGTACGAGCAGTACTTC.